The T cell receptor beta chain described here comes from a study of technical replicates of blood from several donors. V was trimmed by 3 bases and J by 0 bases, leaving 11 bases between them. The CDR3 sequence is 15 residues long. Germline loops: CDR1 LNHDA, CDR2 SQIVND (reference sequence). Profiled with immunoSEQ multiplex PCR; TCRdb holds only in-frame clones, not every one. The table has about 97,000 clones, approximately 95% seen once. Source material: T cells isolated from PBMCs. The receptor was derived from a human donor in good health. The chain recombines TRBV19 with TRBJ1-2, with TRBD1 as a possible D gene (6 bases). The CDR3 spells CASSMGHRPNYGYTF. CDR3 sequence (DNA): TGTGCCAGTAGTATGGGACACCGACCTAACTATGGCTACACCTTC.